The source of this TCR beta chain is a study of blood T cell repertoires in COVID-19. For the study at large: Acute-phase and convalescent COVID-19 samples originated in the United States, Italy and Spain. From T cells, B-cell-depleted T cells, or PBMCs came the material, which was cDNA or gDNA.

This clone appeared a single time. Per the authors' pipeline: The authors estimated nucleated cell counts from reference gene primer amplification. Repertoires were generated with immunoSEQ multiplex PCR, while TCRdb's copy carries only in-frame clones and drops some. V, J and clone size are taken as reported in that table, and D and trimming were inferred from the DNA itself. The table shows around 300,000 clones, with roughly nine tenths occurring only once. V was pared by 0 bases and J by 2 bases, with 14 bases between. The CDR3 sequence is 17 residues long. The germline V gene encodes CDR1 LGHDT and CDR2 YNNKEL (reference sequence).

Sequencing used peripheral blood. This receptor was taken from a woman in her thirties with COVID-19, enrolled during active disease. The gene calls are TRBV3-1 (or the pseudogene TRBV3-2) and TRBJ1-5; TRBD1 is a possible D gene (6 bases). The CDR3, as DNA: TGTGCCAGCAGCCAAGATCGGGGGGCTGGAGGCAATCAGCCCCAGCATTTT. Translated: CASSQDRGAGGNQPQHF.